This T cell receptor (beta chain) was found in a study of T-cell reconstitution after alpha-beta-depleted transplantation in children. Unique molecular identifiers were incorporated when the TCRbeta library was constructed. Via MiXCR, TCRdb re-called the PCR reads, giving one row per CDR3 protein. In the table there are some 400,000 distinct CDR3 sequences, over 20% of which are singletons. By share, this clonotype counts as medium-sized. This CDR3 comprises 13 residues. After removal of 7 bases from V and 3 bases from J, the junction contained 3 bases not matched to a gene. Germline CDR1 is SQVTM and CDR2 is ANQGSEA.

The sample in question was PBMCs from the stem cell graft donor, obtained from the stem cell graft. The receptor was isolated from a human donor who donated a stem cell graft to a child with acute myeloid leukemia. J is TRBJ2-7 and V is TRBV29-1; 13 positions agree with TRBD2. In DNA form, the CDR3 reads TGCAGCGCCGGGACTAGCGGGAACTACGAGCAGTACTTC. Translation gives CSAGTSGNYEQYF.